Each of the 16 T cell receptor beta chains below was sequenced from the same sample in a study of T cells in Graves' hyperthyroidism and ophthalmopathy. Amplified regions were TCR beta CDR3 sequences from RNA transcripts. In the first-round RT-PCR of the TCR CDR3, the HTBI primer set was used. From the multiplex PCR reads, TCRdb called clonotypes with MiXCR, one entry per CDR3 protein. Among roughly 200,000 distinct CDR3 sequences listed, roughly a sixth were seen once. Material for sequencing was blood. The receptors were sampled from a woman aged 50 to 65 with Graves' hyperthyroidism.

This clonotype occurred many times. The chain employs TRBV3-1 and TRBJ2-7; 10 bases line up with TRBD2. V lost 3 bases to trimming and J lost 2 bases; unmatched junction nucleotides: 4. Per the germline V gene, CDR1 is LGHDT and CDR2 is YNNKEL (reference sequence). CDR3 size: 15 residues. CDR3 sequence reads: CASSQQAGGAYEQYF. In nucleotides, the CDR3 is TGTGCCAGCAGCCAGCAAGCGGGAGGGGCCTACGAGCAGTACTTC.

The chain recombines TRBV19 with TRBJ2-7; the D call may be TRBD1 or TRBD2 (5 bases each). This CDR3 contains 15 residues. CDR1 and CDR2 from the germline V gene are LNHDA and SQIVND (reference sequence). V gave up 3 bases and J gave up 0 bases, with 12 bases separating them. CDR3 region: CASSIKGSHSYEQYF. Written as DNA, the CDR3 is TGTGCCAGTAGTATCAAGGGGAGTCACTCCTACGAGCAGTACTTC.

This clonotype was recorded a few times. The chain combines TRBV7-3 with TRBJ2-2; a possible D gene is TRBD2 (6 bases). Germline CDR1 SGHTA, CDR2 FQGTGA. Trimming took 2 bases from V and 2 from J, leaving 15 bases between them. There are 17 residues in the CDR3. The chain's CDR3 is CASSLEGAGLNTGELFF. CDR3 DNA: TGTGCCAGCAGCTTAGAGGGCGCGGGACTTAACACCGGGGAGCTGTTTTTT.

This clonotype was observed many times. The chain joins TRBV20-1 to TRBJ2-7; no clear D gene. V was pared by 3 bases and J by 5 bases, with 8 bases between. CDR3 size: 11 residues. Germline V gives CDR1 DFQATT, CDR2 SNEGSKA (reference sequence). CDR3 residues: CSASGYDEQYF. CDR3 nucleotide sequence: TGCAGTGCTAGCGGGTACGACGAGCAGTACTTC.

This clonotype turned up a few times. The J gene is TRBJ1-2, the V gene TRBV27; TRBD1 is a possible D gene (5 bases). CDR1 and CDR2 from the germline V gene are MNHEY and SMNVEV (reference sequence). Trimming pared 2 bases from V and 4 bases from J, leaving 8 bases between. The CDR3 totals 13 residues. CDR3 DNA sequence: TGTGCCAGCAGTTTAGCGGGGGGCTATGGCTACACCTTC. This translates into CASSLAGGYGYTF.

This clonotype occurred many times. V is TRBV9 and J is TRBJ1-1, with a tentative D call TRBD1 (5 bases). Deletions cut 4 bases from V and 1 base from J, with 20 bases between. This CDR3 spans 17 amino acids. Germline V gene lookup returns CDR1 SGDLS and CDR2 YYNGEE. The CDR3 nucleotides read TGTGCCAGCAGCTTGGTCACCGGGACGGGAAAGAACACTGAAGCTTTCTTT. Translation: CASSLVTGTGKNTEAFF. Filled out from reference TRBV9 and TRBJ1-1, the complete variable domain reads DSGVTQTPKHLITATGQRVTLRCSPRSGDLSVYWYQQSLDQGLQFLIQYYNGEERAKGNILERFSAQQFPDLHSELNLSSLELGDSALYFCASSLVTGTGKNTEAFFGQGTRLTVV.

This clonotype was picked up many times. The chain employs TRBV10-2 and TRBJ1-1; no definite D call. Germline CDR1 reads WSHSY; CDR2 reads SAAADI. The CDR3 sequence is 11 residues long. The V gene lost 2 bases and the J gene lost 7 bases, with 5 bases spanning the gap. CDR3 bases: TGCGCCAGCAGTGAGACTTTTGAAGCTTTCTTT. This encodes CASSETFEAFF.

CDR3 bases: TGTGCCAGCACCCAGGGCGTCTCCTACGAGCAGTACTTC. It specifies CASTQGVSYEQYF. This sequence joins TRBV27 and TRBJ2-7; TRBD1 might be the D (5 bases). Trimming removed 7 bases from V and 0 bases from J, with 10 bases in between. The CDR3 runs to 13 residues. Germline assignment: CDR1 MNHEY and CDR2 SMNVEV (reference sequence).

This clonotype has ten or more counts. The CDR3 DNA reads TGTGCCAGCAGCCAAGAACTAAACCAGTACTTC. As protein: CASSQELNQYF. The V and J genes are TRBV3-1 and TRBJ2-5; D gene uncertain. This CDR3 spans 11 amino acids. Germline V gene sequence: CDR1 LGHDT, CDR2 YNNKEL (reference sequence). Trimming removed 0 bases from V and 10 bases from J, with 6 bases in between.

Many counts were recorded for this clonotype. This chain connects TRBV30 to TRBJ1-1; D is unresolved. The CDR3 loop spans 15 amino acids. From germline, CDR1 is GTSNPN and CDR2 SVGIG (reference sequence). The V end lost 0 bases, the J end lost 3 bases, and 14 bases lay between the germline ends. The CDR3 region is CAWSVWGVKDTEAFF. CDR3 bases: TGTGCCTGGAGTGTATGGGGTGTTAAGGACACTGAAGCTTTCTTT. Drawing the rest from reference TRBV30 and TRBJ1-1, the complete variable domain is SQTIHQWPATLVQPVGSPLSLECTVEGTSNPNLYWYRQAAGRGLQLLFYSVGIGQISSEVPQNLSASRPQDRQFILSSKKLLLSDSGFYLCAWSVWGVKDTEAFFGQGTRLTVV.

The chain combines TRBV19 with TRBJ1-1; D is uncertain. The germline CDR1 and CDR2 sequences are LNHDA and SQIVND (reference sequence). V was cut by 3 bases and J by 7 bases, with 15 bases left in between. This CDR3 has 14 amino acids. The CDR3 region has the DNA TGTGCCAGTAGTATCTCGGGGAGCCAAGGTGAAGCTTTCTTT. It is translated as CASSISGSQGEAFF.

The J gene is TRBJ2-7, the V gene TRBV5-1; 9 nucleotides agree with TRBD1. The ends lost 4 bases at V and 2 bases at J; junction bases unmatched: 7. Germline-derived CDR1 and CDR2 are SGHRS and YFSETQ. This CDR3 is 15 amino acids long. The CDR3 sequence is CASSQGTGMTYEQYF. The CDR3 bases are TGCGCCAGCAGCCAAGGGACAGGGATGACCTACGAGCAGTACTTC.

V gene TRBV6-1 combines with J gene TRBJ2-5; D not resolved. Germline lookup yields CDR1 MNHNS and CDR2 SASEGT. This CDR3 region has 12 residues. Trimming stripped 8 bases from V and 2 bases from J, with 9 bases between. Here the CDR3 DNA reads TGTGCCAGCCGAGGCTCACAAGAGACCCAGTACTTC. Translation: CASRGSQETQYF.

Details on this clonotype: A clone one base away is much larger, so this may be a read error. The genes are TRBV20-1 and TRBJ2-1; a weak D match, TRBD2 (6 bases). Per germline, CDR1 DFQATT and CDR2 SNEGSKA (reference sequence). CDR3 length equals 12 residues. Trimming cost V 4 bases and J 7 bases, with 11 bases left between them. This CDR3 is CSATDGRNEQFF. CDR3 sequence (DNA): TGCAGTGCTACGGACGGGAGAAATGAGCAGTTCTTC.

The chain couples TRBV10-3 to TRBJ2-7; TRBD1 aligns across 9 bases. J was trimmed by 4 bases and V by 11 bases; bases with no gene match: 12. This CDR3 is 14 amino acids long. Germline CDR1 is ENHRY and CDR2 is SYGVKD. Here the CDR3 reads CAALDRGGGYEQYF. DNA of the CDR3: TGTGCCGCCCTGGACAGGGGTGGGGGATACGAGCAGTACTTC.

This clonotype was recorded many times. This sequence joins TRBV11-3 and TRBJ2-3; 8 bases map to TRBD2. V was clipped by 4 bases and J by 4 bases; unmatched bases: 7. CDR3 length: 15 amino acids. CDR1 is SGHNT and CDR2 is YENEEA in the germline V gene. The CDR3 nucleotides are TGTGCCAGCAGCTCTGTCGGGAGGGCTCCAGATACGCAGTATTTT. Translated, it gives CASSSVGRAPDTQYF.